The sequence of this TCR beta chain was determined in a study of regulatory T cells in long-lasting Graves disease. Study summary: Antithyroid drug intake by newly diagnosed Graves' patients had lasted under 3 months.

Time point: newly diagnosed GD, antithyroid drugs for less than 3 months. The TCR library used RNA extracted from PBMCs. There are many counts of this clonotype. Per germline, CDR1 LNHDA and CDR2 SQIVND (reference sequence). V was shortened by 8 bases and J by 3 bases, with 11 bases between the two germline ends. This CDR3 comprises 13 residues. Arm-PCR of CDR3 regions and iRepertoire HTBI primers were the basis on which TCR beta libraries were built. TCRdb independently ran MiXCR on the multiplex PCR reads; one entry per CDR3 protein. This sample yields around 500,000 distinct CDR3 sequences, of which approximately 16% are seen a single time; just under 25% belongs to the top ten. This same sample was also taken into another study, of T cells in Graves' hyperthyroidism and ophthalmopathy.

Source: peripheral blood mononuclear cells (PBMCs), taken at new diagnosis, from a patient treated with antithyroid drugs. The chain recombines TRBV19 with TRBJ1-5; the D gene is possibly TRBD1 (5 bases). The clonotype was recovered from a middle-aged woman with Graves disease. CDR3 region: CASGTETNQPQHF. For the CDR3, the DNA is TGTGCCAGTGGGACGGAAACCAATCAGCCCCAGCATTTT.